These 8 T cell receptor beta chains share one sample of origin, sequenced in a study of blood T cells in healthy people across ages (dated by TCRdb to 2014 to 2015). The library was built by means of 5' RACE. TCRdb lists the instrument as Illumina HiSeq 2500. A second PCR of about 6 to 11 cycles was run with a J-beta primer mix and a sample-barcoded 5' primer. Using fastp at Q25 and MiXCR, TCRdb reprocessed the public reads and kept productive beta chains. Each CDR3 protein gets just one entry, which takes the most common genes and DNA from the rows behind it. The sample yields hundreds of thousands of distinct CDR3 sequences; 58% were counted once. The ten largest clonotypes hold 22% of the sample. What was sequenced was blood. All receptors derive from a man aged 25-40 years in good health.

V usage is TRBV7-2 and J usage is TRBJ2-3; 7 bases align to TRBD2. The CDR3 totals 13 residues. CDR1 is SGHTA and CDR2 is FQGNSA in the germline V gene. The ends lost 5 bases at V and 12 bases at J; junction bases unmatched: 11. Written as DNA, the CDR3 is TGTGCCAGCAGCCTCCCTAGTAAGCGGGGTCAGTATTTT. The encoded protein is CASSLPSKRGQYF.

Comments on this clonotype: A read error may account for a junction end that differs from germline. The rearrangement joins TRBV10-3 to TRBJ2-3; D possibly uses TRBD1 or TRBD2 (5 bases each). From germline, CDR1 is ENHRY and CDR2 SYGVKD. The CDR3 runs 13 residues. The chain's CDR3 is CAICDGATDTQYF. DNA for the CDR3: TGTGCCATCTGTGACGGGGCCACAGATACGCAGTATTTT.

This clonotype was detected a few times. CDR3 nucleotides: TGCGCCAGCAGCCCGTCCAGAGGAGGGAACACTGAAGCTTTCTTT. Translating it yields CASSPSRGGNTEAFF. The genes are TRBV4-3 and TRBJ1-1; no firm D call. Trimming took off 4 bases at V and 1 base at J, with 13 bases between the two ends. The CDR3 sequence is 15 residues long. Germline CDR1 and CDR2: LGHNA and YSLEER.

The chain is built from TRBV20-1 and TRBJ2-1; D possibly corresponds to TRBD2 (5 bases). This CDR3 is built from 17 residues. Germline assignment: CDR1 DFQATT and CDR2 SNEGSKA (reference sequence). V was shortened by 0 bases and J by 10 bases, with 25 bases between the two germline ends. In DNA, the CDR3 is TGCAGTGCTAGAGATTTAGTTTTGGAGGCAGCCCTGGGGGAGCAGTTCTTC. Translated, it gives CSARDLVLEAALGEQFF.

This clonotype appeared a few times. The J gene is TRBJ2-5, the V gene TRBV29-1; 7 positions match TRBD1. The germline V gene has CDR1 SQVTM and CDR2 ANQGSEA. The CDR3 loop spans 17 amino acids. With 1 base clipped from V and 2 bases from J, the junction kept 13 bases outside the gene matches. The CDR3: CSVEGGSLLTGQETQYF. The CDR3 DNA follows: TGCAGCGTTGAAGGTGGGTCCTTGCTGACAGGGCAAGAGACCCAGTACTTC. The whole variable domain, remainder taken from reference TRBV29-1 and TRBJ2-5, is SAVISQKPSRDICQRGTSLTIQCQVDSQVTMMFWYRQQPGQSLTLIATANQGSEATYESGFVIDKFPISRPNLTFSTLTVSNMSPEDSSIYLCSVEGGSLLTGQETQYFGPGTRLLVL.

As to this clonotype: Its ends do not fully match the called genes, so a read error is possible. The chain links TRBV2 to TRBJ2-3; D is perhaps TRBD1 (5 bases). CDR3 size: 13 residues. CDR1 is SNHLY, CDR2 FYNNEI, per germline. CDR3 nucleotide sequence: TGTACCAGCAGACCGGACACCACAGATACGCAGTATTTT. Amino acids: CTSRPDTTDTQYF. The full variable domain, with the rest looked up from reference TRBV2 and TRBJ2-3, is EPEVTQTPSHQVTQMGQEVILRCVPISNHLYFYWYRQILGQKVEFLVSFYNNEISEKSEIFDDQFSVERPDGSNFTLKIRSTKLEDSAMYFCTSRPDTTDTQYFGPGTRLTVL.

This clonotype was seen at least ten times. The chain combines TRBV29-1 with TRBJ2-1; TRBD2 is a possible D gene (6 bases). The V end was cut by 6 bases, the J end by 0 bases, with 15 bases between. CDR1 is SQVTM, CDR2 ANQGSEA, per germline. This CDR3 has 15 residues. The CDR3 DNA is TGCAGCGTCCCCCGCCGGGGGAGCTCCTACAATGAGCAGTTCTTC. This translates into CSVPRRGSSYNEQFF.

This chain joins TRBV4-3 and TRBJ2-1; 10 bases match TRBD2. This CDR3 contains 15 residues. V gave up 4 bases and J gave up 3 bases; unmatched junction bases: 3. The germline V gene has CDR1 LGHNA and CDR2 YSLEER. The CDR3 region is CASSPSGGLYNEQFF. The CDR3 DNA sequence: TGCGCCAGCAGCCCTAGCGGGGGCCTCTACAATGAGCAGTTCTTC.